This T cell receptor (beta chain) was observed in a study of circulating CD8 cells and anti-PD-1 response in melanoma. Turning to the study itself: Patients received intravenous nivolumab, 3 mg/kg, every 2 weeks. The study's findings and limits: A small cohort with few responders supplied the baseline and M1 comparisons. Diversity ranked highest in DNEG and lowest in TIGIT subsets.

Live CD3+CD8+TCRalphabeta+ cells were sorted into four subsets by PD-1 and/or TIGIT. The CDR3 totals 14 residues. Trimming left V 6 bases short and J 3 bases short, with 12 bases between. CDR1 and CDR2 from the germline V gene are MNHEY and SMNVEV (reference sequence). This clonotype is labeled medium-sized. Antigen specificity is unknown. The QIAseq Immune Repertoire TCR panel built the libraries from roughly 15 ng of total RNA. TCRdb reprocessed the reads via MiXCR and lists one record per CDR3 protein. Of 2,000 or so distinct CDR3 sequences listed, 7% to 9% are singletons. Material: CD8+ T cells from PBMCs, obtained at baseline or after one month of anti-PD-1 therapy (not recorded which). The V gene is TRBV27, the J gene TRBJ2-1, with D uncertain. The source is a human donor with melanoma. The CDR3 nucleotides read TGTGCCAGCAGCGATAGCACTTACTACAATGAGCAGTTCTTC. Protein product: CASSDSTYYNEQFF.